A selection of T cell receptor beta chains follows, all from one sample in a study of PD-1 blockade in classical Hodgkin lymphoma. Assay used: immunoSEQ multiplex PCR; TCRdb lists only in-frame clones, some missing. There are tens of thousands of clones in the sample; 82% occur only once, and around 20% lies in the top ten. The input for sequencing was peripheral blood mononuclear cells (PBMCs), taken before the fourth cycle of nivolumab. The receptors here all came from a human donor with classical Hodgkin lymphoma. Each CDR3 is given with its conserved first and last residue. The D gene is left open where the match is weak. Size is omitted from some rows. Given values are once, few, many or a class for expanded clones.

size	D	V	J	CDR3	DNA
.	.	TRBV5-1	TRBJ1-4	CASSSAEGPWEKLFF	TGCGCCAGCAGCTCTGCGGAGGGGCCGTGGGAAAAACTGTTTTTT
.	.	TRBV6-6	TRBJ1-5	CASKQVYNQPQHF	TGTGCCAGCAAGCAGGTTTACAATCAGCCCCAGCATTTT
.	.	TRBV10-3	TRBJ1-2	CAISDRDIHGYTF	TGTGCCATCAGTGACCGGGACATCCATGGCTACACCTTC
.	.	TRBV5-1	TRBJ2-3	CASSLIQVASRTNTQYF	TGCGCCAGCAGCTTGATCCAAGTGGCCTCCCGCACGAATACGCAGTATTTT
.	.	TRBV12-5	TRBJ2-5	CASGLFLGGTQYF	TGTGCTAGTGGTTTGTTTCTAGGGGGGACCCAGTACTTC
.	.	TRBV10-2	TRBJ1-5	CATFGGGAGSQPQHF	TGCGCCACTTTCGGGGGGGGCGCAGGCTCTCAGCCCCAGCATTTT
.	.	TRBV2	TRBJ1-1	CASSPGFRAFF	TGTGCCAGCAGCCCTGGGTTTCGAGCTTTCTTT
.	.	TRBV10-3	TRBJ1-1	CAISEPRRGYTEAFF	TGTGCCATCAGTGAGCCCCGTCGGGGCTACACTGAAGCTTTCTTT
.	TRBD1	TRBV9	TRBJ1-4	CASSPGQGRSNEKLFF	TGTGCCAGCAGCCCCGGACAGGGAAGGTCTAATGAAAAACTGTTTTTT
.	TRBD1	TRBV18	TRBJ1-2	CASSPEGAFGYTF	TGTGCCAGCTCACCGGAGGGGGCATTTGGCTACACCTTC
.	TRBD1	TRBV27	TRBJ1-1	CASSPLGQTEAFF	TGTGCCAGCAGTCCTTTGGGACAGACTGAAGCTTTCTTT
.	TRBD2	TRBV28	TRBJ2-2	CASTQTSAAGELFF	TGTGCCAGCACCCAAACTAGCGCGGCCGGGGAGCTGTTTTTT
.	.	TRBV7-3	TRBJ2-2	CASSLTSGGGTGELFF	TGTGCCAGCAGCTTAACGTCTGGGGGCGGCACCGGGGAGCTGTTTTTT
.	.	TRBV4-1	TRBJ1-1	CASSLHPGGTEAFF	TGCGCCAGCAGCCTGCATCCAGGAGGGACTGAAGCTTTCTTT
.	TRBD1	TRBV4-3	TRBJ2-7	CASSQDRGFTYEQYF	TGCGCCAGCAGCCAAGACAGGGGGTTTACCTACGAGCAGTACTTC
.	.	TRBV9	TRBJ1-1	CASSVSSRGCEAFF	TGTGCCAGCAGCGTAAGTTCACGCGGGTGTGAAGCTTTCTTT
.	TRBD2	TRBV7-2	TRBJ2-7	CASTPARLAGREQYF	TGTGCCAGCACCCCCGCGAGACTAGCGGGCCGCGAGCAGTACTTC
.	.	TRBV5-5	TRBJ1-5	CASSFLGGNQPQHF	TGTGCCAGCAGCTTTTTGGGGGGGAATCAGCCCCAGCATTTT
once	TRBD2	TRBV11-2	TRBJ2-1	CASIKSGGTYNEQFF	TGTGCCAGCATCAAAAGCGGGGGGACGTACAATGAGCAGTTCTTC
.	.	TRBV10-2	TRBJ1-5	CASSESPGNSNQPQHF	TGCGCCAGCAGTGAGTCTCCCGGGAATAGCAATCAGCCCCAGCATTTT
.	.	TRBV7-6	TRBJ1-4	CASSKNLATNEKLFF	TGTGCCAGCAGCAAGAACCTTGCAACTAATGAAAAACTGTTTTTT
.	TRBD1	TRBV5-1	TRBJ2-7	CASRQGAGEQYF	TGCGCCAGCCGACAGGGGGCGGGAGAGCAGTACTTC
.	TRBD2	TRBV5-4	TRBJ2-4	CASSLASGGAINIQYF	TGTGCCAGCAGCTTGGCTAGCGGGGGGGCGATAAACATTCAGTACTTC
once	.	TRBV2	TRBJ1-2	CASSAGTQLGGYTF	TGTGCCAGCAGCGCCGGGACCCAGCTGGGTGGCTACACCTTC
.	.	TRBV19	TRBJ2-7	CATMRDETNEQYF	TGTGCCACCATGCGGGACGAGACGAACGAGCAGTACTTC
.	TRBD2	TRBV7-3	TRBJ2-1	CASSPLAGGLSEQFF	TGTGCCAGCAGCCCACTAGCGGGGGGGCTTAGTGAGCAGTTCTTC
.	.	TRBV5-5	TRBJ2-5	CASSLEWGAETQYF	TGTGCCAGCAGCTTGGAGTGGGGGGCAGAGACCCAGTACTTC
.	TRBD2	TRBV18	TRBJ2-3	CASSPSGGKTDTQYF	TGTGCCAGCTCACCTAGCGGGGGAAAAACAGATACGCAGTATTTT
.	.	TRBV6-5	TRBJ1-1	CASSYSGPTEAFF	TGTGCCAGCAGTTATTCAGGACCCACTGAAGCTTTCTTT
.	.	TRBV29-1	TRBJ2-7	CSVEDPKNYEQYF	TGCAGCGTTGAAGATCCTAAGAACTACGAGCAGTACTTC
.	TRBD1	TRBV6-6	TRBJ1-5	CASSSTGGNQPQHF	TGTGCCAGCAGCTCAACAGGGGGCAATCAGCCCCAGCATTTT
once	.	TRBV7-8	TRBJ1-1	CASSQDTEAFF	TGTGCCAGCAGCCAGGACACTGAAGCTTTCTTT
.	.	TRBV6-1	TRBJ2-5	CASSESSGREKAQETQYF	TGTGCCAGCAGTGAAAGTAGTGGTAGGGAAAAAGCCCAAGAGACCCAGTACTTC
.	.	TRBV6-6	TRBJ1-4	CASREDRSGLEKLFF	TGTGCCAGCAGGGAGGATCGATCTGGCTTGGAAAAACTGTTTTTT
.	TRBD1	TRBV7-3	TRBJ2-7	CASSHQGGAVYEQYF	TGTGCCAGCAGCCATCAAGGGGGCGCGGTTTACGAGCAGTACTTC
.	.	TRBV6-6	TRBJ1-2	CASRMGRRNYTF	TGTGCCAGCAGAATGGGTCGTCGGAACTACACCTTC
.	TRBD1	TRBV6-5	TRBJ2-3	CASRSTGGTDTQYF	TGTGCCAGCAGATCGACAGGGGGCACAGATACGCAGTATTTT
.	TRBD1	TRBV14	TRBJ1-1	CASGTGDEAFF	TGTGCCAGCGGGACAGGGGATGAAGCTTTCTTT
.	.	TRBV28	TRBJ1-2	CASSFPPYGYTF	TGTGCCAGCAGTTTCCCCCCGTATGGCTACACCTTC
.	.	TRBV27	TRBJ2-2	CASSFRLLGENTGELFF	TGTGCCAGCAGTTTTCGCCTTTTAGGAGAGAACACCGGGGAGCTGTTTTTT
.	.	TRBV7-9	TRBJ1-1	CASSLFAEDTEAFF	TGTGCCAGCAGCTTATTTGCCGAAGACACTGAAGCTTTCTTT
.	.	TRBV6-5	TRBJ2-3	CASSYSSRLDTQYF	TGTGCCAGCAGTTACTCGAGTCGGTTGGATACGCAGTATTTT
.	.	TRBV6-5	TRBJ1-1	CASSYQWNTEAFF	TGTGCCAGCAGTTACCAGTGGAACACTGAAGCTTTCTTT
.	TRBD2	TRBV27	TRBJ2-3	CASSIVHGGILTDTQYF	TGTGCCAGCAGTATTGTCCACGGGGGGATACTCACAGATACGCAGTATTTT
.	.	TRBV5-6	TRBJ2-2	CASSFQGTGELFF	TGTGCCAGCAGCTTCCAGGGAACCGGGGAGCTGTTTTTT
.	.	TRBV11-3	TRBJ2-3	CASSLEGGTNTQYF	TGTGCCAGCAGCTTAGAGGGTGGCACAAATACGCAGTATTTT
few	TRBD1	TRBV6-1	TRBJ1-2	CASSDFRQGVGSYGYTF	TGTGCCAGCAGTGACTTTAGACAGGGGGTGGGGAGCTATGGCTACACCTTC
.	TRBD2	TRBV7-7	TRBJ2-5	CASSSGGAQYF	TGTGCTAGCAGCTCTGGGGGGGCCCAGTACTTC